This T cell receptor beta chain was identified during a study of blood T cell repertoires in COVID-19. Generated by immunoSEQ multiplex PCR, the TCRdb table keeps only in-frame clones and is missing some. The data hold about 120,000 clones, with roughly four fifths observed a single time. Germline loops: CDR1 GTSNPN, CDR2 SVGIG (reference sequence). Trimming took off 8 bases at V and 3 bases at J, with 20 bases between the two ends. The CDR3 sequence is 16 residues long. The chain joins TRBV30 to TRBJ1-6; a weak D match, TRBD1 (5 bases). This receptor was taken from a woman aged 70-85 years with acute or convalescent COVID-19. Material: peripheral blood. CDR3 sequence (DNA): TGTGCCGTCTTGGGCAGGGAAGGATTCTATAATTCACCCCTCCACTTT. Translation: CAVLGREGFYNSPLHF.